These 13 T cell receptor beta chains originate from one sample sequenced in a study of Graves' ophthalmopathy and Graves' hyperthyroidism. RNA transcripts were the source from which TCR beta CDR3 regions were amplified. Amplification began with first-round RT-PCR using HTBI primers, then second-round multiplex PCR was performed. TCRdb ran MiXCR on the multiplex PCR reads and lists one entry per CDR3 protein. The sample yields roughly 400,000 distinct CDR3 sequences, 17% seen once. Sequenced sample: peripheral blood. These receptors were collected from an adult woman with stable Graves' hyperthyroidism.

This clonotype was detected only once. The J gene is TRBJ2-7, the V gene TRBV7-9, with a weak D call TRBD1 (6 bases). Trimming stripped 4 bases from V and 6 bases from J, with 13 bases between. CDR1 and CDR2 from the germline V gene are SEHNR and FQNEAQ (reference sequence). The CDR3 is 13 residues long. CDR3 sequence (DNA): TGTGCCAGCAGCTGGATCACAGGGAGCGAGCAGTACTTC. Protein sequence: CASSWITGSEQYF.

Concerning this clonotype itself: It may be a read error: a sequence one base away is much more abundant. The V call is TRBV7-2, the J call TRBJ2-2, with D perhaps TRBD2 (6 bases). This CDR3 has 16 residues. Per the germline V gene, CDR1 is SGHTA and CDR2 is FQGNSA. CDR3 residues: CASCLGPAGNTGELFF. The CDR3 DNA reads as TGTGCCAGCTGCTTAGGGCCAGCGGGGAACACCGGGGAGCTGTTTTTT.

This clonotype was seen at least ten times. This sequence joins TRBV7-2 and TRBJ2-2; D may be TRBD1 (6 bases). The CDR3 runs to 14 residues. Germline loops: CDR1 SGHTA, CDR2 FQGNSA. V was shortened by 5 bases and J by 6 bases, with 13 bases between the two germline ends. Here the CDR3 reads CASSQEQGPGELFF. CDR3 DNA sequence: TGTGCCAGCAGCCAGGAACAGGGACCCGGGGAGCTGTTTTTT.

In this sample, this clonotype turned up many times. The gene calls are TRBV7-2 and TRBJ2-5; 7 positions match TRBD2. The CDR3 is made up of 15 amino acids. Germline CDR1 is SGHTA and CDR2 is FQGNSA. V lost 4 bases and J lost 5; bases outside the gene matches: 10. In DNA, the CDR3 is TGTGCCAGCAGCTCCAGTCCACTAGCGAGGGAGACCCAGTACTTC. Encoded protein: CASSSSPLARETQYF.

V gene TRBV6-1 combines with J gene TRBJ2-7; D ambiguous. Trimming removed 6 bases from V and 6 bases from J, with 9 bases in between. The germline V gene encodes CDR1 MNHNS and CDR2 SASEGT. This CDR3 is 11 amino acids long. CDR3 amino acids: CASSPATEQYF. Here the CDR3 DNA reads TGTGCCAGCAGCCCCGCGACCGAGCAGTACTTC.

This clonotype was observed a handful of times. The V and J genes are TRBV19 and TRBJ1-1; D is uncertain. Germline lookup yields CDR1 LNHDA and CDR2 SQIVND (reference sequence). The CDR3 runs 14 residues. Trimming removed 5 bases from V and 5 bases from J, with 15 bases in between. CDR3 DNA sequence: TGTGCCAGTAGTCACCCGGGCTCGGGGACTGAAGCTTTCTTT. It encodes CASSHPGSGTEAFF.

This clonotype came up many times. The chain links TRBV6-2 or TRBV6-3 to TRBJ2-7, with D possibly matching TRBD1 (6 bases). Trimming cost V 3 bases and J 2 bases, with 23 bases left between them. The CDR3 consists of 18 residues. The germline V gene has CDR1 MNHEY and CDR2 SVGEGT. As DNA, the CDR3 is TGTGCCAGCAGTTATCGACTGGGCCGCGGACAGAGTACCTACGAGCAGTACTTC. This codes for CASSYRLGRGQSTYEQYF.

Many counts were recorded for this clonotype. As DNA, the CDR3 is TGTGCCAGCAGTTTCACGGCTGGGGCCAACGTCCTGACTTTC. It encodes CASSFTAGANVLTF. The V and J genes are TRBV27 and TRBJ2-6; D call uncertain. The ends were cut back, 3 bases at V and 2 bases at J, with 5 bases in the middle. The CDR3 loop spans 14 amino acids. In germline, CDR1 is MNHEY, CDR2 SMNVEV (reference sequence).

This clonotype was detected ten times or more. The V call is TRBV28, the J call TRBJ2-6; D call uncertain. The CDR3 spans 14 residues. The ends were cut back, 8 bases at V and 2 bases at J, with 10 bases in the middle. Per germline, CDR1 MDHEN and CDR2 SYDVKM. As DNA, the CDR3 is TGTGCCAGCGCAGGAGAGCCTGGGGCCAACGTCCTGACTTTC. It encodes CASAGEPGANVLTF.

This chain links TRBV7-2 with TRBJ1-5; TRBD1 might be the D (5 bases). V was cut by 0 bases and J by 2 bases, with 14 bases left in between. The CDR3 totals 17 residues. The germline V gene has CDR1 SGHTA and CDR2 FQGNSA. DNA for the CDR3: TGTGCCAGCAGCTTAGCTCCAGGGTGGTATGGCAATCAGCCCCAGCATTTT. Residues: CASSLAPGWYGNQPQHF.

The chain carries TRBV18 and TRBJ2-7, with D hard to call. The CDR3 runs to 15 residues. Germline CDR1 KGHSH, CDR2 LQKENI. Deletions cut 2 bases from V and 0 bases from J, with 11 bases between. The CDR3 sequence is CASSPSQPLSYEQYF. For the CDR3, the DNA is TGTGCCAGCTCACCATCCCAGCCACTCTCCTACGAGCAGTACTTC.

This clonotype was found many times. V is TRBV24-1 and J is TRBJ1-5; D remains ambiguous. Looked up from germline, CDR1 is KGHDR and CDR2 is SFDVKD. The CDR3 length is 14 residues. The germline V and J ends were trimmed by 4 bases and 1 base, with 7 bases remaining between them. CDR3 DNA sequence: TGTGCCACCAGTGACCCTCCCAGCAATCAGCCCCAGCATTTT. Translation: CATSDPPSNQPQHF.

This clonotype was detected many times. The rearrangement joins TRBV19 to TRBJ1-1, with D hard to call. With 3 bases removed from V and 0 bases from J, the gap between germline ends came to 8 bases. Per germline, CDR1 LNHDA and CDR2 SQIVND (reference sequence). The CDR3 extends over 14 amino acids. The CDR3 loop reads CASSIQSMNTEAFF. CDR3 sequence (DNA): TGTGCCAGTAGTATTCAAAGTATGAACACTGAAGCTTTCTTT. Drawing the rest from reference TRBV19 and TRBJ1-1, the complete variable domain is DGGITQSPKYLFRKEGQNVTLSCEQNLNHDAMYWYRQDPGQGLRLIYYSQIVNDFQKGDIAEGYSVSREKKESFPLTVTSAQKNPTAFYLCASSIQSMNTEAFFGQGTRLTVV.